A selection of T cell receptor beta chains follows, all from one sample in a study of blood T cells in healthy people across ages. TCRdb itself ran the 5' RACE reads through MiXCR, one entry per CDR3 protein. There are about 970,000 distinct CDR3 sequences in the sample; roughly 50% occur only once, and 20% to 25% lies in the top ten. The sequencing input was blood. The receptors were gathered from a woman aged 55-75 years in good health. Both conserved end residues are part of each CDR3. The D gene is left open where the match is weak. The size entry is marked missing in some rows and otherwise reads once, few, many or a size class.

CDR3: CASSSSPGTSVYEQYF; DNA: TGTGCCAGCAGCTCGTCCCCCGGGACTAGCGTCTACGAGCAGTACTTC; J: TRBJ2-7; D: TRBD2; V: TRBV7-8; size: .
CDR3: CASRRYMNTEAFF; DNA: TGTGCCAGCAGAAGGTACATGAACACTGAAGCTTTCTTT; J: TRBJ1-1; D: .; V: TRBV28; size: .
CDR3: CASTLDVIYEQYF; DNA: TGTGCCAGCACCCTAGACGTTATCTACGAGCAGTACTTC; J: TRBJ2-7; D: .; V: TRBV2; size: few
CDR3: CASRREGPDTQYF; DNA: TGTGCCAGCCGGCGGGAGGGCCCCGATACGCAGTATTTT; J: TRBJ2-3; D: TRBD2; V: TRBV27; size: few
CDR3: CASSPHWTARGTEAFF; DNA: TGTGCCAGCAGCCCACACTGGACAGCTAGGGGCACTGAAGCTTTCTTT; J: TRBJ1-1; D: .; V: TRBV9; size: .
CDR3: CASSPGLAQSNEQFF; DNA: TGTGCCAGCAGCCCGGGACTAGCGCAAAGCAATGAGCAGTTCTTC; J: TRBJ2-1; D: TRBD2; V: TRBV28; size: .
CDR3: CASSFAGRAETQYF; DNA: TGTGCCAGCAGTTTCGCAGGGAGGGCCGAGACCCAGTACTTC; J: TRBJ2-5; D: TRBD2; V: TRBV27; size: few
CDR3: CASSSFTGNYGYTF; DNA: TGTGCCAGCAGTTCTTTTACAGGGAACTATGGCTACACCTTC; J: TRBJ1-2; D: .; V: TRBV28; size: few
CDR3: CSARLLSGRNEQYF; DNA: TGCAGTGCTAGACTGCTTAGCGGGAGGAACGAGCAGTACTTC; J: TRBJ2-7; D: TRBD2; V: TRBV20-1; size: .
CDR3: CASSSPGGGEQYF; DNA: TGTGCCAGCAGTTCCCCGGGGGGGGGCGAGCAGTACTTC; J: TRBJ2-7; D: TRBD2; V: TRBV5-6; size: once
CDR3: CAISESVRDTQYF; DNA: TGTGCCATCAGTGAGTCAGTTAGAGATACGCAGTATTTT; J: TRBJ2-3; D: .; V: TRBV10-3; size: few
CDR3: CASSPEGVPYEQYF; DNA: TGCGCCAGCAGCCCCGAGGGGGTGCCCTACGAGCAGTACTTC; J: TRBJ2-7; D: .; V: TRBV4-3; size: .
CDR3: CSGGQWGYEQYF; DNA: TGCAGTGGGGGGCAATGGGGTTACGAGCAGTACTTC; J: TRBJ2-7; D: .; V: TRBV20-1; size: .
CDR3: CASGGQGAREQFF; DNA: TGTGCCAGCGGTGGACAGGGGGCTAGAGAGCAGTTCTTC; J: TRBJ2-1; D: TRBD1; V: TRBV2; size: many
CDR3: CATSRTGPQETQYF; DNA: TGTGCCACCAGCAGGACAGGGCCCCAAGAGACCCAGTACTTC; J: TRBJ2-5; D: TRBD1; V: TRBV15; size: .
CDR3: CASRHRSSGANVLTF; DNA: TGTGCCAGCAGACACCGGAGCTCTGGGGCCAACGTCCTGACTTTC; J: TRBJ2-6; D: .; V: TRBV7-9; size: .
CDR3: CVSSRPPGQAYEQYF; DNA: TGTGTCAGCAGCCGACCTCCGGGACAGGCCTACGAGCAGTACTTC; J: TRBJ2-7; D: TRBD1; V: TRBV11-2; size: .
CDR3: CASSLNRAQPQHF; DNA: TGTGCCAGCAGCCTCAACAGGGCCCAGCCCCAGCATTTT; J: TRBJ1-5; D: .; V: TRBV28; size: .
CDR3: CASSLGSGTISYEQYF; DNA: TGTGCCAGCAGCTTAGGCTCGGGGACTATCTCCTACGAGCAGTACTTC; J: TRBJ2-7; D: TRBD2; V: TRBV7-2; size: .
CDR3: CSASGRTSGYEQYF; DNA: TGCAGTGCGTCTGGGCGGACTAGCGGCTACGAGCAGTACTTC; J: TRBJ2-7; D: TRBD2; V: TRBV20-1; size: .
CDR3: CATMTGYGYTF; DNA: TGTGCCACTATGACAGGCTATGGCTACACCTTC; J: TRBJ1-2; D: .; V: TRBV11-2; size: .
CDR3: CSVLTGTSGRPYEQYF; DNA: TGCAGCGTGCTGACCGGGACTAGCGGGAGGCCCTACGAGCAGTACTTC; J: TRBJ2-7; D: TRBD2; V: TRBV29-1; size: .
CDR3: CATSSGRTALAEYF; DNA: TGTGCCACCAGCAGTGGGAGAACCGCCCTGGCGGAGTACTTC; J: TRBJ2-7; D: .; V: TRBV15; size: .